This T cell receptor beta chain was sequenced in a study of cytomegalovirus exposure and HLA in healthy donors. Study overall: The Caucasian-associated ancestry cluster contained 81% of the 398 genotyped donors.

In regard to this clone: Its antigen is currently unknown.

Both 60 Vbeta primers and 13 Jbeta primers went into the PCR. Measured with immunoSEQ multiplex PCR; TCRdb has only the in-frame clones, and not every one. The sample records about 150,000 clones, approximately 76% being singletons. Whole-study findings and limits: Later examination showed HLA-associated TCR beta chains had greater clonal expansion than equally common others. Among immune exposure information, only CMV serostatus was available. The study put 150 to 200 TCR beta chains on its list as cytomegalovirus-associated.

With 3 bases clipped from V and 8 bases from J, the junction kept 6 bases outside the gene matches. This CDR3 spans 13 amino acids. Germline loops: CDR1 SEHNR, CDR2 FQNEAQ (reference sequence). J is TRBJ1-1 and V is TRBV7-9, with TRBD1 matching 7 bases. The material sequenced was PBMCs. The sequence derives from a man aged 40-55 years in good health and CMV-seronegative. DNA for the CDR3: TGTGCCAGCAGCTTTATTACAGGGGTCGAAGCTTTCTTT. Amino acid sequence: CASSFITGVEAFF.